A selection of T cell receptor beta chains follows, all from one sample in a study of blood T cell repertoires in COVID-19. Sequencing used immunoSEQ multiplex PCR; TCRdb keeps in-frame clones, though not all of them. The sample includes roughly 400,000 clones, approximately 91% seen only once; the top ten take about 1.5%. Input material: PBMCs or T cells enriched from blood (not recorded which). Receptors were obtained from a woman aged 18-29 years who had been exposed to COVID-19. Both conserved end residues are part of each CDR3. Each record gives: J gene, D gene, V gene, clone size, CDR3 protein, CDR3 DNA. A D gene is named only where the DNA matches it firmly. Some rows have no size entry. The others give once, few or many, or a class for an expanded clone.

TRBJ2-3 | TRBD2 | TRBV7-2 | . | CASSSPGLASDTQYF | TGTGCCAGCAGCTCACCAGGACTAGCATCAGATACGCAGTATTTT
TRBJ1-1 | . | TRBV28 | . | CASSLPRSGDDTEAFF | TGTGCCAGCAGTTTGCCCCGTTCAGGGGACGACACTGAAGCTTTCTTT
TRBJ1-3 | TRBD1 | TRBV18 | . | CASSPPGTGGENTIYF | TGTGCCAGCTCACCCCCCGGGACAGGGGGCGAAAACACCATATATTTT
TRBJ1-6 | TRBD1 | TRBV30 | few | CAWRGQGPSPLHF | TGTGCCTGGAGGGGACAGGGACCTTCACCCCTCCACTTT
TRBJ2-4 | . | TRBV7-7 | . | CASSLQEGNIQYF | TGTGCCAGCAGCTTACAGGAGGGAAACATTCAGTACTTC
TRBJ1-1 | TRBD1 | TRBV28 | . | CASSFQTGRGFF | TGTGCCAGCAGTTTTCAGACAGGGCGAGGTTTCTTT
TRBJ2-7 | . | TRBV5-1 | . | CASSLVGRGSYEQYF | TGCGCCAGCAGCTTGGTCGGCAGGGGCTCCTACGAGCAGTACTTC
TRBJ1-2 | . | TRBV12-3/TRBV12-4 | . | CASRAGNGYTF | TGTGCCAGCAGAGCAGGAAATGGCTACACCTTC
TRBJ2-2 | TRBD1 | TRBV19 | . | CASKSTGALGELFF | TGTGCCAGTAAATCGACAGGGGCCTTAGGGGAGCTGTTTTTT
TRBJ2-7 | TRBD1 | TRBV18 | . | CASSPSGQVSYEQYF | TGTGCCAGCTCACCGTCGGGACAGGTCTCCTACGAGCAGTACTTC
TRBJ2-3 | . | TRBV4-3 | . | CASSQVGETTSPDTQYF | TGCGCCAGCAGCCAAGTTGGGGAGACTACCTCTCCAGATACGCAGTATTTT